These T cell receptor beta chains were read from a single sample in a study of blood T cell repertoires in COVID-19. Repertoires were generated with immunoSEQ multiplex PCR, while TCRdb's copy carries only in-frame clones and drops some. The table lists over 130,000 clones, about four fifths of them singletons. The source material was peripheral blood. Source of these receptors: a human donor in a cohort sampled during active COVID-19. CDR3s include the opening cysteine and the closing phenylalanine or tryptophan. Each record gives: V gene, D gene, J gene, CDR3 protein, CDR3 DNA. D genes are given only for firm matches.

v_gene: TRBV25-1
d_gene: .
j_gene: TRBJ1-1
CDR3aa: CASSVQGLNTEAFF
CDR3nt: TGTGCCAGCAGTGTGCAGGGCCTGAACACTGAAGCTTTCTTT

v_gene: TRBV27
d_gene: .
j_gene: TRBJ1-2
CDR3aa: CASARGDDYGYTF
CDR3nt: TGTGCCAGCGCCCGGGGAGATGACTATGGCTACACCTTC

v_gene: TRBV11-2
d_gene: TRBD2
j_gene: TRBJ2-2
CDR3aa: CASRAGLANTGELFF
CDR3nt: TGTGCCAGCAGAGCGGGACTAGCCAACACCGGGGAGCTGTTTTTT

v_gene: TRBV7-9
d_gene: TRBD1
j_gene: TRBJ1-6
CDR3aa: CASSPGQSSYNSPLHF
CDR3nt: TGTGCCAGCAGCCCGGGACAGAGCTCCTATAATTCACCCCTCCACTTT

v_gene: TRBV11-2
d_gene: .
j_gene: TRBJ2-7
CDR3aa: CASNPNSMANYEQYF
CDR3nt: TGTGCCAGCAACCCCAACAGCATGGCAAACTACGAGCAGTACTTC

v_gene: TRBV9
d_gene: .
j_gene: TRBJ1-5
CDR3aa: CASSVDSYSNQPQHF
CDR3nt: TGTGCCAGCAGCGTGGACAGCTATAGCAATCAGCCCCAGCATTTT

v_gene: TRBV5-1
d_gene: TRBD1
j_gene: TRBJ2-6
CDR3aa: CASSTSGQTFSGANVLTF
CDR3nt: TGCGCCAGCAGCACTTCGGGACAGACTTTCTCTGGGGCCAACGTCCTGACTTTC

v_gene: TRBV7-9
d_gene: TRBD2
j_gene: TRBJ2-3
CDR3aa: CASSFPTSGADTQYF
CDR3nt: TGTGCCAGCAGCTTCCCGACTAGCGGGGCAGATACGCAGTATTTT

v_gene: TRBV7-9
d_gene: .
j_gene: TRBJ1-5
CDR3aa: CASSLVDQPQHF
CDR3nt: TGTGCCAGCAGCTTAGTAGATCAGCCCCAGCATTTT

v_gene: TRBV6-1
d_gene: .
j_gene: TRBJ1-6
CDR3aa: CASSEAQYNSPLHF
CDR3nt: TGTGCCAGCAGTGAAGCCCAGTATAATTCACCCCTCCACTTT

v_gene: TRBV25-1
d_gene: .
j_gene: TRBJ1-3
CDR3aa: CASSSRTENTIYF
CDR3nt: TGTGCCAGCAGTTCTCGGACAGAAAACACCATATATTTT

v_gene: TRBV7-6
d_gene: TRBD1
j_gene: TRBJ1-4
CDR3aa: CASSLTPTGSNEKLFF
CDR3nt: TGTGCCAGCAGCTTAACCCCGACAGGGTCCAATGAAAAACTGTTTTTT